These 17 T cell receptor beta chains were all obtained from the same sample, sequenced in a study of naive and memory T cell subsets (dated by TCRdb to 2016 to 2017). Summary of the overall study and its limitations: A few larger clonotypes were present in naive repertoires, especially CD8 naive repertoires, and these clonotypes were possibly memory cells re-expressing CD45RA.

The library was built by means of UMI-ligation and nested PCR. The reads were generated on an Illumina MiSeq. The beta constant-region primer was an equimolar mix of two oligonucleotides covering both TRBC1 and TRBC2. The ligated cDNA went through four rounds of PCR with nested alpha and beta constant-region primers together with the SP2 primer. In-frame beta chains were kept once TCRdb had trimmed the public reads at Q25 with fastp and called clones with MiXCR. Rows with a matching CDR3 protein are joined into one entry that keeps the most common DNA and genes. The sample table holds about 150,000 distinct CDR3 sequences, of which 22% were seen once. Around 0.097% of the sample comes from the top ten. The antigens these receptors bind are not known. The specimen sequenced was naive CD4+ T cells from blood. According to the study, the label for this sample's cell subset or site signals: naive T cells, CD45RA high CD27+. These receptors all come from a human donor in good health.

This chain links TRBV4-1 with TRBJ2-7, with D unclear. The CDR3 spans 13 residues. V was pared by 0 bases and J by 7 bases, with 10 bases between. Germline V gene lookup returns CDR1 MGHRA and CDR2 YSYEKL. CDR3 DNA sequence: TGCGCCAGCAGCCAAGAATGGTCTGTGGAGCAGTACTTC. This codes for CASSQEWSVEQYF.

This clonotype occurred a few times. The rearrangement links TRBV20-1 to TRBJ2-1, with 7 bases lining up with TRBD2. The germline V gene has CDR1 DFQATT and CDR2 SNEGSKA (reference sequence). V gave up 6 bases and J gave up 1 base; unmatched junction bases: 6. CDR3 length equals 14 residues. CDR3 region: CSAATSASYNEQFF. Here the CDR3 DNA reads TGCAGTGCCGCAACTAGCGCGTCCTACAATGAGCAGTTCTTC.

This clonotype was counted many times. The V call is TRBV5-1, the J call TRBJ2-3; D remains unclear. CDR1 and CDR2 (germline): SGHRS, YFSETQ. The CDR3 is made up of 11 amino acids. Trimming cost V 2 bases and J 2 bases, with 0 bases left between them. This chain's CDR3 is CASSFTDTQYF. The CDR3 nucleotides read TGCGCCAGCAGCTTCACAGATACGCAGTATTTT.

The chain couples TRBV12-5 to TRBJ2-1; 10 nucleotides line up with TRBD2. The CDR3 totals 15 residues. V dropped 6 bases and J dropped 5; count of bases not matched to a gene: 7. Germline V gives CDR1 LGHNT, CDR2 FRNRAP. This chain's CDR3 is CASGPSGRNDNEQFF. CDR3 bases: TGTGCTAGTGGGCCTAGCGGGAGAAACGACAATGAGCAGTTCTTC. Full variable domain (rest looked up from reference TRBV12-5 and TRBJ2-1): DARVTQTPRHKVTEMGQEVTMRCQPILGHNTVFWYRQTMMQGLELLAYFRNRAPLDDSGMPKDRFSAEMPDATLATLKIQPSEPRDSAVYFCASGPSGRNDNEQFFGPGTRLTVL.

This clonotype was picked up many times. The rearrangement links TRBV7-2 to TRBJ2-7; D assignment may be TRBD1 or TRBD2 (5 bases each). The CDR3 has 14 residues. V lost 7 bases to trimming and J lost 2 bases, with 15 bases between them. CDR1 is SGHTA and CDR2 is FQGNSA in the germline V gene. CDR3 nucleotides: TGTGCCAGCAACTGGGGGATAGGCGCCTACGAGCAGTACTTC. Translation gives CASNWGIGAYEQYF.

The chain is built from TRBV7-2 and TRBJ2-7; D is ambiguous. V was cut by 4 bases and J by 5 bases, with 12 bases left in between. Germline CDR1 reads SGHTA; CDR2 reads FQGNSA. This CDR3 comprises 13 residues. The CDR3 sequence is CASSSTNIHEQYF. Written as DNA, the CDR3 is TGTGCCAGCAGCTCCACCAATATCCACGAGCAGTACTTC.

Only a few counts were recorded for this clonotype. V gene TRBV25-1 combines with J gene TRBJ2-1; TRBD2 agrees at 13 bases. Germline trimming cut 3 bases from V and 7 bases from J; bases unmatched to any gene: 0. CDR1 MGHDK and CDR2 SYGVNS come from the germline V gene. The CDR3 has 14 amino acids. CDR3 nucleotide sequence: TGTGCCAGCAGTGAGACTAGCGGGAGGAATGAGCAGTTCTTC. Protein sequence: CASSETSGRNEQFF.

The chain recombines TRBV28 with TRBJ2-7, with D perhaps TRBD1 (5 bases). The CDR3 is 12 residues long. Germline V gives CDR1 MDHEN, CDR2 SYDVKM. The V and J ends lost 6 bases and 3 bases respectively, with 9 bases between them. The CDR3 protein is CASRDTVYEQYF. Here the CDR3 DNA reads TGTGCCAGCAGGGACACGGTCTACGAGCAGTACTTC.

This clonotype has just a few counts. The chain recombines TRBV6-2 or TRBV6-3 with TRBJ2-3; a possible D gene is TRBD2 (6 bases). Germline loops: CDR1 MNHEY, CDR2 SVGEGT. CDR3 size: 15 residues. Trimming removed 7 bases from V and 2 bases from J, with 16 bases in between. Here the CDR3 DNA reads TGTGCCAGCATGCGGGGCGACTGGCACACAGATACGCAGTATTTT. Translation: CASMRGDWHTDTQYF.

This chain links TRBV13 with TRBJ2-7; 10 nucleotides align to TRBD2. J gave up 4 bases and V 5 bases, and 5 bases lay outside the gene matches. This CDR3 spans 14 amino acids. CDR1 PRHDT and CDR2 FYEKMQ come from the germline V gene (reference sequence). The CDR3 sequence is CASSTLAGSYEQYF. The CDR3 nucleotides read TGTGCCAGCAGCACACTAGCGGGATCTTACGAGCAGTACTTC.

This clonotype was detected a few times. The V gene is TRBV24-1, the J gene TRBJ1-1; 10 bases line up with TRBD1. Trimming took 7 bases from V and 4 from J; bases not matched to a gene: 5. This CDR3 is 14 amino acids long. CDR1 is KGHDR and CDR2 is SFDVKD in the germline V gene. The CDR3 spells CATSIRDRGTEAFF. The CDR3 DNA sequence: TGTGCCACCAGCATCCGGGACAGGGGCACTGAAGCTTTCTTT.

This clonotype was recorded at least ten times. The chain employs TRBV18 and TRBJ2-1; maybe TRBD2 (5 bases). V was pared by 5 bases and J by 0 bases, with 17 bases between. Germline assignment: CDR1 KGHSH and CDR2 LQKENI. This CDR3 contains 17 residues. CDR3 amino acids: CASSSSLASPSYNEQFF. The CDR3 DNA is TGTGCCAGCTCATCCTCCTTAGCGTCGCCCTCCTACAATGAGCAGTTCTTC.

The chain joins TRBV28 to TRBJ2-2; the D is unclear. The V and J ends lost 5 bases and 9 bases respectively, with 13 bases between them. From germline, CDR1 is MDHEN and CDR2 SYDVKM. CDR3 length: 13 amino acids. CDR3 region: CASSIQVPRELFF. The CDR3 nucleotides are TGTGCCAGCAGTATCCAAGTCCCCCGGGAGCTGTTTTTT.

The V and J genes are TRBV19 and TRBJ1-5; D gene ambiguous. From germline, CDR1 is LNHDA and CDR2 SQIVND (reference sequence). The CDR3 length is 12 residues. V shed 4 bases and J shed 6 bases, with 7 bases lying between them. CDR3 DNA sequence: TGTGCCAGTAGTACGGACCTTCAGCCCCAGCATTTT. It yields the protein CASSTDLQPQHF.

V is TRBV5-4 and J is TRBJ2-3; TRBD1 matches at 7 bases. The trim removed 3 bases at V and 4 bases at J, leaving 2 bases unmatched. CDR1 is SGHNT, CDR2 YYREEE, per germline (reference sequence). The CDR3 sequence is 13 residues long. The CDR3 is CASSSTGADTQYF. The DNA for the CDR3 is TGTGCCAGCAGCTCTACAGGGGCAGATACGCAGTATTTT.

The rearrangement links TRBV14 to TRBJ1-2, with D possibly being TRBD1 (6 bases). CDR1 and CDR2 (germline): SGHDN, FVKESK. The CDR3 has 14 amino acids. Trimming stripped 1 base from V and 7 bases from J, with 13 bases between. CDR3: CASSQGGQGAGYTF. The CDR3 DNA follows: TGTGCCAGCAGCCAAGGGGGACAAGGGGCTGGCTACACCTTC.

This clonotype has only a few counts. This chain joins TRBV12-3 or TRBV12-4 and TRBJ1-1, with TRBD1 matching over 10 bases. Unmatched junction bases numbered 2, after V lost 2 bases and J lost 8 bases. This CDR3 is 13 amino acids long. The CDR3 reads CASSLRQGAEAFF. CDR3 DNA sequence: TGTGCCAGCAGTTTAAGACAGGGGGCCGAAGCTTTCTTT.